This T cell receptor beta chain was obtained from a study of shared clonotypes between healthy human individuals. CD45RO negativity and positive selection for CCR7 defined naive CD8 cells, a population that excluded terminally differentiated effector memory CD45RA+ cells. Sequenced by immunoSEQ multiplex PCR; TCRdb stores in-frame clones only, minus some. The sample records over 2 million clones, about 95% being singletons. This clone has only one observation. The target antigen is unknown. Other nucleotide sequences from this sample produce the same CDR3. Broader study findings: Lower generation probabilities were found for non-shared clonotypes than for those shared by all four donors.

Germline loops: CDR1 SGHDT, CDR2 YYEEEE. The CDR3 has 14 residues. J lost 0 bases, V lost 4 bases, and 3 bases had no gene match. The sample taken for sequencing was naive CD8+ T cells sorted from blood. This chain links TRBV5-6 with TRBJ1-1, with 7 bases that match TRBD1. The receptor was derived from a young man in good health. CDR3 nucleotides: TGTGCCAGCAGCCCAGGGGGAATGAACACTGAAGCTTTCTTT. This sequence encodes CASSPGGMNTEAFF.